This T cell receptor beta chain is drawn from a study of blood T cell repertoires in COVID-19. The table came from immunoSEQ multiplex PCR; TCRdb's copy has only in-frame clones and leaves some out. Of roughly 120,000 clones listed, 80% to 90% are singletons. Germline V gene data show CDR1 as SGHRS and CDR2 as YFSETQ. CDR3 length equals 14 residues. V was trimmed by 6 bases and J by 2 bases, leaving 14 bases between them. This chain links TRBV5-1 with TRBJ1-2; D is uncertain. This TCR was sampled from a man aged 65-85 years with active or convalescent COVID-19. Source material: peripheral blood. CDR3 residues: CASTLDLANYGYTF. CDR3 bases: TGCGCCAGCACCCTAGACTTGGCAAACTATGGCTACACCTTC.